Sequencing of this T cell receptor (beta chain) was carried out in a study of T cell responses to AZD1222 COVID-19 vaccine. Study conclusions and caveats: Researchers report vaccine-associated CD4 TCRs spanning spike, with dominance at 160-218 and 743-854. Repertoire sampling was restricted to post-peak T cell response timepoints. White British ancestry dominated among donors, who included more females, and clonal diversity was possibly underestimated.

V dropped 2 bases and J dropped 5 bases, with 5 bases sitting between them. Germline V gives CDR1 SGHNT, CDR2 YYREEE (reference sequence). The CDR3 sequence is 11 residues long. Sequencing was performed with immunoSEQ multiplex PCR; in TCRdb, only in-frame clones are kept and a portion is missing. The sample yields under 200,000 clones, approximately 92% seen once. This clone was picked up a small number of times. Its target is unknown. The TCR originated in an adult who received the MenACWY meningococcal vaccine as a control. This specimen consisted of peripheral blood, obtained 28 days after the second dose of the MenACWY control vaccine. The V and J genes are TRBV5-4 and TRBJ2-7; D gene uncertain. The CDR3 sequence: CASSFWDEQYF. DNA for the CDR3: TGTGCCAGCAGCTTTTGGGACGAGCAGTACTTC.